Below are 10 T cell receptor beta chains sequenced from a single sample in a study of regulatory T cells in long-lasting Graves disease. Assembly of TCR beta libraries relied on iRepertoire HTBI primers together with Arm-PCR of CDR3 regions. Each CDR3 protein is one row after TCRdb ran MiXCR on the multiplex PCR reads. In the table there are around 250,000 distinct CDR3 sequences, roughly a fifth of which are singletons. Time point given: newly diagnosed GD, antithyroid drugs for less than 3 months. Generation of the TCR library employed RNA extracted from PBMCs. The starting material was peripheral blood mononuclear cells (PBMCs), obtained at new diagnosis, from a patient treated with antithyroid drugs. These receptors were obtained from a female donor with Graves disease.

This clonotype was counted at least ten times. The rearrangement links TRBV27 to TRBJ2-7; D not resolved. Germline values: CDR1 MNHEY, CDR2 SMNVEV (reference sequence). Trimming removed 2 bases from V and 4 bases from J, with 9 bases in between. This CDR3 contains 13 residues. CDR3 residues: CASSLRVRYEQYF. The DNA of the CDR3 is TGTGCCAGCAGTTTACGGGTCCGGTACGAGCAGTACTTC.

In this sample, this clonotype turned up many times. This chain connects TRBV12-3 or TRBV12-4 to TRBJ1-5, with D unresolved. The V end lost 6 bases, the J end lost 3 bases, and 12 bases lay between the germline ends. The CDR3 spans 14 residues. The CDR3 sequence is CASSLRFLNQPQHF. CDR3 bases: TGTGCCAGCAGCCTCAGGTTCCTCAATCAGCCCCAGCATTTT.

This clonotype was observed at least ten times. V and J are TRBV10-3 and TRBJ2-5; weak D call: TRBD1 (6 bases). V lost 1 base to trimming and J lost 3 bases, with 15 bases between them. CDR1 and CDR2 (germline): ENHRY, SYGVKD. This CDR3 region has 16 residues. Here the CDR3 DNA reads TGTGCCATCAGTGAGTATGGGACAAGTCCCAAAGAGACCCAGTACTTC. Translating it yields CAISEYGTSPKETQYF.

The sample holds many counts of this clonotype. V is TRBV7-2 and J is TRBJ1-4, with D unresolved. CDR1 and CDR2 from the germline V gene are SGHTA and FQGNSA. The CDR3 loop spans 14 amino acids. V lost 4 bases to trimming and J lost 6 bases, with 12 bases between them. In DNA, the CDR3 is TGTGCCAGCAGCTCCGAGCCGGGTGATGAAAAACTGTTTTTT. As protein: CASSSEPGDEKLFF.

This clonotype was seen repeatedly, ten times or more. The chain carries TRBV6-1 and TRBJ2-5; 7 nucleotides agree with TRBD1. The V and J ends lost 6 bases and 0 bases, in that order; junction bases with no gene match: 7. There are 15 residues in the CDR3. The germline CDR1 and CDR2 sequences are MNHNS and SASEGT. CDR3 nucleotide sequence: TGTGCCAGCAGCACCAGGGGACAGCACCAAGAGACCCAGTACTTC. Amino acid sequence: CASSTRGQHQETQYF.

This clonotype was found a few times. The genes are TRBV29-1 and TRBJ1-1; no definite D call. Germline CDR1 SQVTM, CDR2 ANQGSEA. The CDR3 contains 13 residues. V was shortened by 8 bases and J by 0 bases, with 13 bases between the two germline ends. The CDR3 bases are TGCAGCACAAAACAGAGGATGAACACTGAAGCTTTCTTT. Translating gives CSTKQRMNTEAFF.

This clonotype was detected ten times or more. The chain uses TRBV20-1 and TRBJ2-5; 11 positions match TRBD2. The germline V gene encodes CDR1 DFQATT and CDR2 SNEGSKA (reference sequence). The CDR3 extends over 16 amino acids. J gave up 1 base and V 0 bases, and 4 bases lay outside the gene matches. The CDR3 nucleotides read TGCAGTGCTAGAGATGCGACTAGCGGGGTCCAAGAGACCCAGTACTTC. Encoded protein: CSARDATSGVQETQYF.

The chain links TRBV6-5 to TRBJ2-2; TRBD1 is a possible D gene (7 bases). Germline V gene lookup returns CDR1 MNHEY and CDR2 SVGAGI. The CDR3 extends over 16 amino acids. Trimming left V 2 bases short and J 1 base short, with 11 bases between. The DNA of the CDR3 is TGTGCCAGCAGTTACCCAGGGGGGTTGAACACCGGGGAGCTGTTTTTT. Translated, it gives CASSYPGGLNTGELFF.

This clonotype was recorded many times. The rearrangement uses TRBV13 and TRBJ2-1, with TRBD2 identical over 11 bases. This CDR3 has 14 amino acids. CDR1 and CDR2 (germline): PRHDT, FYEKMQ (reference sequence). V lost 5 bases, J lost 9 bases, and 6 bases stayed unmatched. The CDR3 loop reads CASSRGLAVAEQFF. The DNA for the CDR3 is TGTGCCAGCAGCAGGGGACTAGCGGTCGCTGAGCAGTTCTTC.

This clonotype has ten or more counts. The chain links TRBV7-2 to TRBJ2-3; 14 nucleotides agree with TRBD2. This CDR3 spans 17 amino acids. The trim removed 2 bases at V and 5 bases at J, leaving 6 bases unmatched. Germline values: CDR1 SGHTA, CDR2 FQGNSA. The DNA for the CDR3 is TGTGCCAGCAGCTTACTGGGACTAGCGGGGGCGATAGATACGCAGTATTTT. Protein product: CASSLLGLAGAIDTQYF.